This T cell receptor (beta chain) was recorded in a study of cytomegalovirus exposure and HLA in healthy donors. The repertoire was sequenced with immunoSEQ multiplex PCR; TCRdb's copy has only in-frame clones and lacks some. The table has a few hundred thousand clones, 86% seen once. Material for sequencing was PBMCs. The sequence was collected from a young woman in good health and CMV-seronegative.

The CDR3 sequence: CASSLTGQGALGYTF. The CDR3 DNA is TGTGCCAGTAGTCTTACGGGACAGGGGGCCCTCGGCTACACCTTC. J is TRBJ1-2 and V is TRBV19, with TRBD1 matching over 12 bases. CDR3 size: 15 residues. V lost 5 bases, J lost 8 bases, and 9 bases stayed unmatched. Germline CDR1 LNHDA, CDR2 SQIVND (reference sequence).